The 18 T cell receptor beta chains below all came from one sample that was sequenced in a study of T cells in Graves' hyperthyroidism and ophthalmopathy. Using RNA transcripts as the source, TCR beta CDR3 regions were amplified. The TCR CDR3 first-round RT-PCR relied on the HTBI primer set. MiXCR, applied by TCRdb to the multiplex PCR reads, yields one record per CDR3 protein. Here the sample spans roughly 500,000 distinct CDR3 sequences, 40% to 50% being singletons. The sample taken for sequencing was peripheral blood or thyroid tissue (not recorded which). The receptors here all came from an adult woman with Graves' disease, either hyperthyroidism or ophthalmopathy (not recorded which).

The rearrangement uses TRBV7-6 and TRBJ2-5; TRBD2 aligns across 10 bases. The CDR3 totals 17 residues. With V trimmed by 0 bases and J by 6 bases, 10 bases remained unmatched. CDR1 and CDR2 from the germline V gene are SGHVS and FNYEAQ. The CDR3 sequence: CASSLAGGGAGGKTQYF. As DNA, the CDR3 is TGTGCCAGCAGCTTAGCGGGTGGTGGAGCGGGAGGGAAGACCCAGTACTTC.

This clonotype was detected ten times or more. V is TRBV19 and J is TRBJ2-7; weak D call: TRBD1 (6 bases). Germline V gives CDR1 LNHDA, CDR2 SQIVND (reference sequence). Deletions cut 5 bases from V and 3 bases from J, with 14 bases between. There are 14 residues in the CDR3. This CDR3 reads CASSSGDTIYEQYF. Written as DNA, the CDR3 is TGTGCCAGTAGTTCCGGGGACACCATCTACGAGCAGTACTTC. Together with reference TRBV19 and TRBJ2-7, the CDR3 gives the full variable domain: DGGITQSPKYLFRKEGQNVTLSCEQNLNHDAMYWYRQDPGQGLRLIYYSQIVNDFQKGDIAEGYSVSREKKESFPLTVTSAQKNPTAFYLCASSSGDTIYEQYFGPGTRLTVT.

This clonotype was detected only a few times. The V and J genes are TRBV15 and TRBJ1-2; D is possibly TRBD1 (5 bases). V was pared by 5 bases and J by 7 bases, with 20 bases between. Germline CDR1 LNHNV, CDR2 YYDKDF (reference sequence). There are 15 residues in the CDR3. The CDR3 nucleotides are TGTGCCACCAGCCGCGATTTCTCTCAGGGAGGTGGCTACACCTTC. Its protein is CATSRDFSQGGGYTF.

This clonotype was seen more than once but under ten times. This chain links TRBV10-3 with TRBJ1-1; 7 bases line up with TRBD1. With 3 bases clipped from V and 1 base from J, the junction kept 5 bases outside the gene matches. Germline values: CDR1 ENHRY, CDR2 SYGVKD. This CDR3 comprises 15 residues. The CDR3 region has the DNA TGTGCCATCAGTGACGACAGGGTTCCGAACACTGAAGCTTTCTTT. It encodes CAISDDRVPNTEAFF.

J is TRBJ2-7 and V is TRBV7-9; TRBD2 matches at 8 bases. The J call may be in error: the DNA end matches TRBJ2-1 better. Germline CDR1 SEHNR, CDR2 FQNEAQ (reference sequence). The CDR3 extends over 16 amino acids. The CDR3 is CASSPRLGGRWNEQFF. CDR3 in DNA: TGTGCCAGCAGCCCGCGACTGGGCGGGAGGTGGAATGAGCAGTTCTTC.

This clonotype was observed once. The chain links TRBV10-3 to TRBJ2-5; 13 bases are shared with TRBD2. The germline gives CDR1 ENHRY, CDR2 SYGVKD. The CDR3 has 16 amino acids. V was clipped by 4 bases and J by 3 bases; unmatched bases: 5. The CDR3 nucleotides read TGTGCCATCAGTGCCCTGGGACTAGCGGGAAAAGAGACCCAGTACTTC. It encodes CAISALGLAGKETQYF.

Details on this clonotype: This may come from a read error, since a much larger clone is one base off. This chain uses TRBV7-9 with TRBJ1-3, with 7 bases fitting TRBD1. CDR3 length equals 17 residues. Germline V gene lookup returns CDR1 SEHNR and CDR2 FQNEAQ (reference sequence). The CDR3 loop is CASRPVRQGLGGNTIYF. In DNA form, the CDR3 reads TGCGCCAGCAGACCCGTACGACAGGGTCTCGGTGGAAACACCATATATTTT. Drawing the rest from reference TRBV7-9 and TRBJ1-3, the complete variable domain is DTGVSQNPRHKITKRGQNVTFRCDPISEHNRLYWYRQTLGQGPEFLTYFQNEAQLEKSRLLSDRFSAERPKGSFSTLEIQRTEQGDSAMYLCASRPVRQGLGGNTIYFGEGSWLTVV.

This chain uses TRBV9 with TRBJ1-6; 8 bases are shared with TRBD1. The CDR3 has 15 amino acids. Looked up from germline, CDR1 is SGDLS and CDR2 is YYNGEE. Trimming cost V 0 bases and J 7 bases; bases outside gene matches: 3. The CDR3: CASSVVPGGNSPLHF. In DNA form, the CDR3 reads TGTGCCAGCAGCGTAGTGCCAGGGGGCAATTCACCCCTCCACTTT.

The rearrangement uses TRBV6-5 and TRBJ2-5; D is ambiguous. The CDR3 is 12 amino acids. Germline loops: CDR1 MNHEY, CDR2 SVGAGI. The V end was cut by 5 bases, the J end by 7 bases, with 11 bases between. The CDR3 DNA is TGTGCCAGCAGTGAAGGTAGTGCGACCCAGTACTTC. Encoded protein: CASSEGSATQYF.

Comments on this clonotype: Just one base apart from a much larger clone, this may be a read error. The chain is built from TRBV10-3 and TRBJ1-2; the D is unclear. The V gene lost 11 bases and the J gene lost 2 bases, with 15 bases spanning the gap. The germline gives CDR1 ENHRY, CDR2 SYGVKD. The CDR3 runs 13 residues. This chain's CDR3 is CAGSITPNYGYTF. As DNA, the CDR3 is TGTGCCGGCAGTATTACACCCAACTATGGCTACACCTTC.

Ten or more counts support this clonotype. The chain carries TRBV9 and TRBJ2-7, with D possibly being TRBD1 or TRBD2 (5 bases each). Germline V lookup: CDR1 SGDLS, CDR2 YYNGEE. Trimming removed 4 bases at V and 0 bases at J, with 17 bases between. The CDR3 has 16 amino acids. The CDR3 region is CASSPGADGGSYEQYF. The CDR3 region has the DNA TGTGCCAGCAGCCCCGGGGCGGATGGGGGCTCCTACGAGCAGTACTTC.

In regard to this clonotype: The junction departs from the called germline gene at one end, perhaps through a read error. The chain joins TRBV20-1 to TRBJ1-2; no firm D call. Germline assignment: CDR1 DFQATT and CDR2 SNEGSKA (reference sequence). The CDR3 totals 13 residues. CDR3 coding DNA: TGCGGTGCTAGCCCGGAAGCTAGCTATGGCTACACCTTC. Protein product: CGASPEASYGYTF.

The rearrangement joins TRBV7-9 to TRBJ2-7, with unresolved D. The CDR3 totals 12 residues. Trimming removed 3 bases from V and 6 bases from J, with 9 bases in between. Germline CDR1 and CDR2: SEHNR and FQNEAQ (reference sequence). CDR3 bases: TGTGCCAGCAGCTTTGAAGGACGCGAGCAGTACTTC. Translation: CASSFEGREQYF.

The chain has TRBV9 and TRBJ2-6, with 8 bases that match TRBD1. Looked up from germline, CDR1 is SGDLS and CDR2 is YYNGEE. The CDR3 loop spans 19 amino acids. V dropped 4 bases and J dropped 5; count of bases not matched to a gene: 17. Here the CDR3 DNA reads TGTGCCAGCAGCCTCGAGGCAGGGGGCGATTCCATGTGGGCCAACGTCCTGACTTTC. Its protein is CASSLEAGGDSMWANVLTF.

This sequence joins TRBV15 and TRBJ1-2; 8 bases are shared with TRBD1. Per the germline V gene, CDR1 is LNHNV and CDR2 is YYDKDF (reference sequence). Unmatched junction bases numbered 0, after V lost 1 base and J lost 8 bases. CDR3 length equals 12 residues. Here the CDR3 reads CATSRGQGGYTF. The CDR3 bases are TGTGCCACCAGCAGAGGACAGGGGGGCTACACCTTC.

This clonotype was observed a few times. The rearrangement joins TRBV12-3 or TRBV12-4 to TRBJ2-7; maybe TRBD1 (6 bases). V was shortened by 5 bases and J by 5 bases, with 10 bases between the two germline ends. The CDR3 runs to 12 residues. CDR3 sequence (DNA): TGTGCCAGCAGTCCGCAGGGGCACGAGCAGTACTTC. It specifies CASSPQGHEQYF.

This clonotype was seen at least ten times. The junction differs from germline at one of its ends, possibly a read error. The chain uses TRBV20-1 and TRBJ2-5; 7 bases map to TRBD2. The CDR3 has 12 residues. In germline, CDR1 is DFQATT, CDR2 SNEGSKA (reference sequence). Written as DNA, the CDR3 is TGCAGAGCTACGGGGGGTAGGGAGACCCAGTACTTC. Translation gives CRATGGRETQYF.

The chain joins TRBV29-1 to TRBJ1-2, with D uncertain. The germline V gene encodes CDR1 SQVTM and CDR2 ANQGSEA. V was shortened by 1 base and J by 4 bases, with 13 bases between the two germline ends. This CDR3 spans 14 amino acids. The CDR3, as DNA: TGCAGCGTTGAAGGGGGAAGTGGCTCCTATGGCTACACCTTC. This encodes CSVEGGSGSYGYTF.